This T cell receptor beta chain is from a study of blood T cell repertoires in COVID-19. The overall study: Sites across the United States, Italy and Spain contributed samples from acute and convalescent COVID-19. Nucleic acid was either cDNA or gDNA, and it came from T cells, B-cell-depleted T cells, or PBMCs.

Germline CDR1 and CDR2: MNHNS and SASEGT. The CDR3 spans 14 residues. The ends lost 2 bases at V and 4 bases at J; junction bases unmatched: 4. In the study's own analysis: Researchers report that nucleated cell counts were estimated from reference gene primer amplification. Produced via immunoSEQ multiplex PCR; TCRdb's table is partial and in-frame only. V, J and clone size derive from that table, while D and trimming were established from the DNA sequence. The sample carries approximately 74,000 clones, 88% recorded once. The chain couples TRBV6-1 to TRBJ1-1, with 7 bases that match TRBD1. The source material was peripheral blood. This receptor was obtained from a woman aged 80 or over with active or convalescent COVID-19. The DNA of the CDR3 is TGTGCCAGCAGTGAATATGACAGGGTCACTGAAGCTTTCTTT. As protein: CASSEYDRVTEAFF.